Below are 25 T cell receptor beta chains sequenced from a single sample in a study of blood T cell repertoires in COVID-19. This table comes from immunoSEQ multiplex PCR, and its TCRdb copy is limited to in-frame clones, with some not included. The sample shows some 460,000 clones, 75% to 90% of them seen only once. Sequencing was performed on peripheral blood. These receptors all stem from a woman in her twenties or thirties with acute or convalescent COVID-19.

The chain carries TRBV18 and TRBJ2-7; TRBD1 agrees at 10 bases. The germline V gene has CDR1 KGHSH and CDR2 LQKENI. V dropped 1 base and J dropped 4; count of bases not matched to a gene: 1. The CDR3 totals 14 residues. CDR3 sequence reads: CASSPRGQGYEQYF. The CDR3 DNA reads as TGTGCCAGCTCACCACGGGGACAGGGGTACGAGCAGTACTTC.

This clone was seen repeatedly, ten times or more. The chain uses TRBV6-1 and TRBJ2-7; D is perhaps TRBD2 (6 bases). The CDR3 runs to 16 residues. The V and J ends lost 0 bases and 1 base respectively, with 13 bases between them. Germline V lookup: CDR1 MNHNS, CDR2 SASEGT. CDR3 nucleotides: TGTGCCAGCAGTGAAGCGGTCGGGGCGGGGTCCTACGAGCAGTACTTC. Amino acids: CASSEAVGAGSYEQYF.

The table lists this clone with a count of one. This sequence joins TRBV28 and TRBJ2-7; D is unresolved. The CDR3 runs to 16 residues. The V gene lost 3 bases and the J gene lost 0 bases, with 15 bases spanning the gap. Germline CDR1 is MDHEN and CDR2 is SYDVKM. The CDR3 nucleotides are TGTGCCAGCAGTTTTAGTCTAGTAGCCCTCTCCTACGAGCAGTACTTC. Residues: CASSFSLVALSYEQYF. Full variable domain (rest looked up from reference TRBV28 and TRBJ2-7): DVKVTQSSRYLVKRTGEKVFLECVQDMDHENMFWYRQDPGLGLRLIYFSYDVKMKEKGDIPEGYSVSREKKERFSLILESASTNQTSMYLCASSFSLVALSYEQYFGPGTRLTVT.

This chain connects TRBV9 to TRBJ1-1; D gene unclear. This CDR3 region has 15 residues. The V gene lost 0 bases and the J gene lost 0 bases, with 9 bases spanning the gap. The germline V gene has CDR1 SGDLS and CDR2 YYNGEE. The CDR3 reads CASSVVAGLNTEAFF. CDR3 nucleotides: TGTGCCAGCAGCGTAGTGGCAGGTTTGAACACTGAAGCTTTCTTT.

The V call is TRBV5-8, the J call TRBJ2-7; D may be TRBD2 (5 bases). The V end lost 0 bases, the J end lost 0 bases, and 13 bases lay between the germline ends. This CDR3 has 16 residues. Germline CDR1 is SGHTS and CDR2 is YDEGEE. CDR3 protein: CASSLESGLVSYEQYF. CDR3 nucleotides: TGTGCCAGCAGCTTGGAATCGGGGTTAGTCTCCTACGAGCAGTACTTC.

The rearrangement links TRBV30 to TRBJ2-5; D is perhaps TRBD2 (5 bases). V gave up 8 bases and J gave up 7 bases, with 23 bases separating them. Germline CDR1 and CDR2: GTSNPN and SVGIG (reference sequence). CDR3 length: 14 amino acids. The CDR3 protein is CAATDRMAAGTQYF. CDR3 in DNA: TGTGCCGCAACAGACCGAATGGCGGCGGGGACCCAGTACTTC.

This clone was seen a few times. CDR3 sequence: CASSPWGAGGPETQYF. The CDR3 DNA reads TGTGCCAGCAGCCCCTGGGGAGCGGGGGGGCCAGAGACCCAGTACTTC. This chain uses TRBV7-2 with TRBJ2-5; 10 nucleotides match TRBD2. This CDR3 is 16 amino acids long. V was clipped by 5 bases and J by 4 bases; unmatched bases: 10. Germline V CDR1 and CDR2: SGHTA, FQGNSA.

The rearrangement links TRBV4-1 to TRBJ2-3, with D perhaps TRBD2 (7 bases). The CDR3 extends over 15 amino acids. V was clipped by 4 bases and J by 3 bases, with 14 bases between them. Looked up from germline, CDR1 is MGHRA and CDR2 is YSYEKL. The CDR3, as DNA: TGCGCCAGCAGCCCTTTAGGGGGGGCGACAGATACGCAGTATTTT. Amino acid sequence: CASSPLGGATDTQYF.

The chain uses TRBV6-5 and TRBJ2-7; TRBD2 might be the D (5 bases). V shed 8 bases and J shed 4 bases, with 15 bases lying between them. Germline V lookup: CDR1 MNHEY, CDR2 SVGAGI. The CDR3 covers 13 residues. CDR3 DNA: TGTGCCAGCGCCCTTCTGAGGGTGTACGAGCAGTACTTC. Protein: CASALLRVYEQYF.

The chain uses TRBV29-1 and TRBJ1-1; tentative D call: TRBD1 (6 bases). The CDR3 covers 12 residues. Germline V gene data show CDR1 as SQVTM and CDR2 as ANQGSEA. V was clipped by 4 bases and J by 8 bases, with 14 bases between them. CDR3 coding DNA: TGCAGCGTTGTGACAGGTCCCCCCGAAGCTTTCTTT. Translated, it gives CSVVTGPPEAFF.

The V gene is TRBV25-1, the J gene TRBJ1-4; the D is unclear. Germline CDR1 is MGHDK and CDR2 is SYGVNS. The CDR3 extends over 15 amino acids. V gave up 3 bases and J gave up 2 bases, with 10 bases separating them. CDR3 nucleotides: TGTGCCAGCAGTGATCAGCGACCTACTAATGAAAAACTGTTTTTT. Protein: CASSDQRPTNEKLFF.

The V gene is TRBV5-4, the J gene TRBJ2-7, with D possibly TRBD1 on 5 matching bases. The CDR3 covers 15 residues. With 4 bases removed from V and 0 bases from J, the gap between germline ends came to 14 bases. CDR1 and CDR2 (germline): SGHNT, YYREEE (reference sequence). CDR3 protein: CASSRGQSFSYEQYF. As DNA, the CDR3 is TGTGCCAGCAGCCGAGGACAATCCTTCTCCTACGAGCAGTACTTC. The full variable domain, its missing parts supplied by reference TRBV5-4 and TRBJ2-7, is ETGVTQSPTHLIKTRGQQVTLRCSSQSGHNTVSWYQQALGQGPQFIFQYYREEENGRGNFPPRFSGLQFPNYSSELNVNALELDDSALYLCASSRGQSFSYEQYFGPGTRLTVT.

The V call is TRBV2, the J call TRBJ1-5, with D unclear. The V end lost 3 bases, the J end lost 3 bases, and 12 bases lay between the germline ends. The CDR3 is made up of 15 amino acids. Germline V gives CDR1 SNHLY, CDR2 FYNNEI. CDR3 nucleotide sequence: TGTGCCAGCAGTGACCTCGGTGGTTTCAATCAGCCCCAGCATTTT. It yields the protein CASSDLGGFNQPQHF.

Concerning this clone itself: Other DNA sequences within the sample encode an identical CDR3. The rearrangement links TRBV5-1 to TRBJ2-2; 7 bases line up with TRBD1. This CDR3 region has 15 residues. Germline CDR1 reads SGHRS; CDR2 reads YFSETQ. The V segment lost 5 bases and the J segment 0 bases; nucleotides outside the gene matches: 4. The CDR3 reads CASSSDRANTGELFF. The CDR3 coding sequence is TGCGCCAGCAGTTCTGACAGGGCGAACACCGGGGAGCTGTTTTTT.

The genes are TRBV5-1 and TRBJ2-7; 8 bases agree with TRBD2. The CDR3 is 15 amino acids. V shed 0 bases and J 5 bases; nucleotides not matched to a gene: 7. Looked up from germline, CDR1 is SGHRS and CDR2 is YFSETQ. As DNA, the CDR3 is TGCGCCAGCAGCTTGGTCGCGGGGGGCAGCAACGAGCAGTACTTC. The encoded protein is CASSLVAGGSNEQYF. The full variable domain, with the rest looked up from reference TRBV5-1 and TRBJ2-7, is KAGVTQTPRYLIKTRGQQVTLSCSPISGHRSVSWYQQTPGQGLQFLFEYFSETQRNKGNFPGRFSGRQFSNSRSEMNVSTLELGDSALYLCASSLVAGGSNEQYFGPGTRLTVT.

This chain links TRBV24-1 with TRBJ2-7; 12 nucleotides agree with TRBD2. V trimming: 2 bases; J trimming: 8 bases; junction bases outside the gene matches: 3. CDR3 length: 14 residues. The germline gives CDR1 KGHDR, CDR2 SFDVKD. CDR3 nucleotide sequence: TGTGCCACCAGTGATTCCGGACTAGCGGGAAAGCAGTACTTC. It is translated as CATSDSGLAGKQYF.

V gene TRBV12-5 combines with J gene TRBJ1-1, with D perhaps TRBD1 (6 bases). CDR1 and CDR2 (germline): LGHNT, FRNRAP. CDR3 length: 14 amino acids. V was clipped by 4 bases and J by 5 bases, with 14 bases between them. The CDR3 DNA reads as TGTGCTAGTGGTTCGATCGACAGGACTACTGAAGCTTTCTTT. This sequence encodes CASGSIDRTTEAFF.

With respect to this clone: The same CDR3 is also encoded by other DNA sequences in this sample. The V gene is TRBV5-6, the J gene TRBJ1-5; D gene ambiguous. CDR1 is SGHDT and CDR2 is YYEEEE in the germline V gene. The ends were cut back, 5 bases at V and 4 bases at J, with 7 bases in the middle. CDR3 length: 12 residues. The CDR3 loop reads CASSSGNQPQHF. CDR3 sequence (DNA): TGTGCCAGCAGTTCGGGGAATCAGCCCCAGCATTTT.

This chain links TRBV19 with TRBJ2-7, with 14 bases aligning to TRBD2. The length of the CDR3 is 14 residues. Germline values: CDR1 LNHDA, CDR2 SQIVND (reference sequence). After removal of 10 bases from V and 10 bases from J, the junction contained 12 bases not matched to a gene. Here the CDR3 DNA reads TGTGCCACCAGGACTAGCGGGGGGCGTCCCGGACAGTACTTC. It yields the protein CATRTSGGRPGQYF. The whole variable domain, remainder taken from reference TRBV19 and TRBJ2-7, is DGGITQSPKYLFRKEGQNVTLSCEQNLNHDAMYWYRQDPGQGLRLIYYSQIVNDFQKGDIAEGYSVSREKKESFPLTVTSAQKNPTAFYLCATRTSGGRPGQYFGPGTRLTVT.

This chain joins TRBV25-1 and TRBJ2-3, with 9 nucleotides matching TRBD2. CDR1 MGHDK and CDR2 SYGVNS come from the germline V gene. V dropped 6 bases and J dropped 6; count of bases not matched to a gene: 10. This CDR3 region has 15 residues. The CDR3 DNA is TGTGCCAGCAGCGATGCTAGCGGGGCATGTGATACGCAGTATTTT. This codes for CASSDASGACDTQYF. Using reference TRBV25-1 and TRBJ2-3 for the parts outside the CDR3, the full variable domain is EADIYQTPRYLVIGTGKKITLECSQTMGHDKMYWYQQDPGMELHLIHYSYGVNSTEKGDLSSESTVSRIRTEHFPLTLESARPSHTSQYLCASSDASGACDTQYFGPGTRLTVL.

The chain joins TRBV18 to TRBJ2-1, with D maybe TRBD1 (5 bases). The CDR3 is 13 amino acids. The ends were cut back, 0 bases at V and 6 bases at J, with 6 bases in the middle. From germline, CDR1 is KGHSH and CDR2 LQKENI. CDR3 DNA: TGTGCCAGCTCACCACCGACAGTCAATGAGCAGTTCTTC. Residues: CASSPPTVNEQFF.

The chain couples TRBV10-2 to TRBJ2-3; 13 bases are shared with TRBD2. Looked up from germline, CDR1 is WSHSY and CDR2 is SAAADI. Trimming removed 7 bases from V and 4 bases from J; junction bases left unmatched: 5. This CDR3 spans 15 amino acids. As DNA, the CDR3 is TGCGCCAGCATTGGGGGACTAGCGGGGCCAGATACGCAGTATTTT. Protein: CASIGGLAGPDTQYF.

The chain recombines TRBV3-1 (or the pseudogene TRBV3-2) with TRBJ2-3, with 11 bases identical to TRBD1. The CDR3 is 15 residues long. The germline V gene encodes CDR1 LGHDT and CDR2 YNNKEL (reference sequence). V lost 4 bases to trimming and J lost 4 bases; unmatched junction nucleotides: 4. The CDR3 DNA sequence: TGTGCCAGCAGCCGGGACAGGGGGTTCCCAGATACGCAGTATTTT. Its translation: CASSRDRGFPDTQYF.

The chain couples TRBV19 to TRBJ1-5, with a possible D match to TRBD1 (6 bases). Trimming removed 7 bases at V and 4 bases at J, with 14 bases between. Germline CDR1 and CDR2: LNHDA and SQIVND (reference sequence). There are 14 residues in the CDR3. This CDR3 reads CASTIGGLNQPQHF. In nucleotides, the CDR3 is TGTGCCAGTACCATAGGGGGTCTTAATCAGCCCCAGCATTTT.

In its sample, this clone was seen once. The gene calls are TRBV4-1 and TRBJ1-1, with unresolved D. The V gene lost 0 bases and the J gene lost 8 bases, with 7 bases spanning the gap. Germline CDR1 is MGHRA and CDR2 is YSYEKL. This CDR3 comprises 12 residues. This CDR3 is CASSQDGYEAFF. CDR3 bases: TGCGCCAGCAGCCAAGACGGGTACGAAGCTTTCTTT.